This entry lists 30 T cell receptor beta chains sequenced from one sample in a study of cytomegalovirus exposure and HLA in healthy donors. PCR amplification relied on 60 Vbeta primers (plus 13 Jbeta primers). The method was immunoSEQ multiplex PCR; TCRdb's version includes in-frame clones alone and lacks a portion of them. The sample records 180,000 or so clones, approximately 80% being singletons. Sequenced sample: PBMCs. The origin of the receptors is a woman aged 45-60 years in good health and CMV-seropositive.

The chain carries TRBV5-1 and TRBJ1-1; TRBD1 might be the D (5 bases). Germline V gives CDR1 SGHRS, CDR2 YFSETQ. V was cut by 3 bases and J by 2 bases, with 14 bases left in between. The CDR3 runs 15 residues. The chain's CDR3 is CASSSGAGPNTEAFF. DNA of the CDR3: TGCGCCAGCAGCTCTGGGGCGGGGCCAAACACTGAAGCTTTCTTT.

The chain is built from TRBV7-2 and TRBJ2-1; the match to TRBD1 covers 12 bases. Germline V lookup: CDR1 SGHTA, CDR2 FQGNSA. V trimming: 3 bases; J trimming: 9 bases; junction bases outside the gene matches: 9. The CDR3 is 16 residues long. Here the CDR3 reads CASSLTGQGAMGEQFF. The CDR3, as DNA: TGTGCCAGCAGCTTGACGGGACAGGGGGCTATGGGTGAGCAGTTCTTC.

This CDR3 reads CASRNRDSGNQPQHF. The CDR3 DNA sequence: TGTGCCAGCAGAAACCGGGACAGTGGCAATCAGCCCCAGCATTTT. This chain uses TRBV6-1 with TRBJ1-5, with 7 bases identical to TRBD1. CDR3 length: 15 residues. CDR1 and CDR2 from the germline V gene are MNHNS and SASEGT. Trimming removed 6 bases from V and 2 bases from J; junction bases left unmatched: 7.

The chain recombines TRBV7-9 with TRBJ1-2; D is undetermined. The CDR3 covers 14 residues. The germline V gene has CDR1 SEHNR and CDR2 FQNEAQ (reference sequence). Between the trimmed V and J ends, which lost 5 bases and 4 bases, there was a span of 14 bases. The CDR3 coding sequence is TGTGCCAGCAGCACTACTGCTCCTAGCTATGGCTACACCTTC. Amino acid sequence: CASSTTAPSYGYTF. The full variable domain, rest sourced from reference TRBV7-9 and TRBJ1-2, is DTGVSQNPRHKITKRGQNVTFRCDPISEHNRLYWYRQTLGQGPEFLTYFQNEAQLEKSRLLSDRFSAERPKGSFSTLEIQRTEQGDSAMYLCASSTTAPSYGYTFGSGTRLTVV.

J is TRBJ2-7 and V is TRBV18; maybe TRBD1 (7 bases). Trimming cost V 3 bases and J 6 bases, with 15 bases left between them. Germline-derived CDR1 and CDR2 are KGHSH and LQKENI. This CDR3 is 14 amino acids long. The CDR3 DNA reads TGTGCCAGCTCACCTTCGGGGGACAGTGGCGAGCAGTACTTC. It specifies CASSPSGDSGEQYF.

This clone showed up just a few times. This chain links TRBV4-1 with TRBJ1-1, with TRBD1 matching 7 bases. V lost 3 bases and J lost 1; bases outside the gene matches: 5. In germline, CDR1 is MGHRA, CDR2 YSYEKL. The CDR3 is made up of 15 amino acids. The CDR3 DNA reads as TGCGCCAGCAGCCAGGGACAGCACCAGAACACTGAAGCTTTCTTT. Translating it yields CASSQGQHQNTEAFF.

The table lists this clone with a few counts. V usage is TRBV28 and J usage is TRBJ1-2, with TRBD1 identical over 10 bases. The J segment lost 8 bases and the V segment lost 2 bases, leaving 2 bases of the junction unmatched. The germline V gene has CDR1 MDHEN and CDR2 SYDVKM. The CDR3 loop spans 13 amino acids. In nucleotides, the CDR3 is TGTGCCAGCAGTTTAGGGACAGGGGAAGGCTACACCTTC. Protein sequence: CASSLGTGEGYTF.

The V call is TRBV28, the J call TRBJ2-5, with 14 bases aligning to TRBD2. J gave up 7 bases and V 5 bases, and 6 bases lay outside the gene matches. Looked up from germline, CDR1 is MDHEN and CDR2 is SYDVKM. The CDR3 is 15 amino acids. The CDR3 DNA sequence: TGTGCCAGCAGTCCCGGGACTAGCGGGAGTAGGACCCAGTACTTC. Translating it yields CASSPGTSGSRTQYF.

The chain recombines TRBV9 with TRBJ2-2; no reliable D call. The CDR3 contains 16 residues. Trimming pared 0 bases from V and 4 bases from J, leaving 13 bases between. Germline V gene data show CDR1 as SGDLS and CDR2 as YYNGEE. The CDR3 spells CASSVVPGSSTGELFF. CDR3 in DNA: TGTGCCAGCAGCGTAGTTCCAGGAAGTTCCACCGGGGAGCTGTTTTTT. The whole variable domain, filled in from reference TRBV9 and TRBJ2-2, reads DSGVTQTPKHLITATGQRVTLRCSPRSGDLSVYWYQQSLDQGLQFLIQYYNGEERAKGNILERFSAQQFPDLHSELNLSSLELGDSALYFCASSVVPGSSTGELFFGEGSRLTVL.

The chain joins TRBV5-1 to TRBJ1-1; TRBD1 aligns across 9 bases. The CDR3 loop spans 17 amino acids. V lost 3 bases, J lost 3 bases, and 12 bases stayed unmatched. Germline lookup yields CDR1 SGHRS and CDR2 YFSETQ. CDR3 amino acids: CASSYSVQGATYTEAFF. The CDR3 coding sequence is TGCGCCAGCAGCTACTCGGTACAGGGGGCGACGTACACTGAAGCTTTCTTT.

The chain uses TRBV5-1 and TRBJ2-2, with TRBD1 identical over 11 bases. CDR3 length equals 18 residues. The germline V gene has CDR1 SGHRS and CDR2 YFSETQ. The junction had 9 bases not matched to a gene; V was cut back by 3 bases and J by 2 bases. The CDR3 bases are TGCGCCAGCAGCTCTAGGACAGGGGGCGTTTTTAACACCGGGGAGCTGTTTTTT. Amino acid sequence: CASSSRTGGVFNTGELFF.

The CDR3 DNA sequence: TGTGCCAGCAGCTCGGGACTAGCGGGCCGCCAAGAGACCCAGTACTTC. Amino acids: CASSSGLAGRQETQYF. The rearrangement links TRBV13 to TRBJ2-5; TRBD2 matches 12 bases. J lost 1 base, V lost 4 bases, and 4 bases had no gene match. CDR3 length: 16 residues. Germline CDR1 PRHDT, CDR2 FYEKMQ (reference sequence).

J is TRBJ1-1 and V is TRBV29-1; perhaps TRBD1 as D (6 bases). The V end was cut by 7 bases, the J end by 1 base, with 13 bases between. The CDR3 extends over 13 amino acids. Germline loops: CDR1 SQVTM, CDR2 ANQGSEA. CDR3 sequence reads: CSAQGFSNTEAFF. The CDR3 coding sequence is TGCAGCGCGCAGGGGTTCTCGAACACTGAAGCTTTCTTT. The full variable domain, in which reference TRBV29-1 and TRBJ1-1 provide the parts outside the CDR3, is SAVISQKPSRDICQRGTSLTIQCQVDSQVTMMFWYRQQPGQSLTLIATANQGSEATYESGFVIDKFPISRPNLTFSTLTVSNMSPEDSSIYLCSAQGFSNTEAFFGQGTRLTVV.

Points on this clone: Its ends do not fully match the called genes, so a read error is possible. The J gene is TRBJ2-7, the V gene TRBV6-1; 8 bases align to TRBD1. The CDR3 is 14 residues long. CDR1 is MNHNS, CDR2 SASEGT, per germline. The CDR3 is CASSEAVDPGQVSF. The CDR3, as DNA: TGTGCCAGCAGTGAAGCGGTGGACCCGGGACAGGTCTCTTTC.

This clone was counted a few times. The chain is built from TRBV7-3 and TRBJ2-3; 10 bases fit TRBD2. Germline CDR1 is SGHTA and CDR2 is FQGTGA. With 5 bases clipped from V and 2 bases from J, the junction kept 4 bases outside the gene matches. This CDR3 is built from 15 residues. The CDR3 loop is CASSRLAGYTDTQYF. The CDR3, as DNA: TGTGCCAGCAGCAGACTAGCGGGCTACACAGATACGCAGTATTTT.

The chain combines TRBV5-4 with TRBJ2-5, with a possible D match to TRBD2 (5 bases). The CDR3 loop spans 15 amino acids. Germline loops: CDR1 SGHNT, CDR2 YYREEE (reference sequence). V lost 3 bases and J 3 bases, leaving 15 bases between the germline ends. The CDR3 is CASSSRGDGKETQYF. DNA of the CDR3: TGTGCCAGCAGCTCCCGGGGAGACGGCAAAGAGACCCAGTACTTC.

This clone was detected a few times. The gene calls are TRBV30 and TRBJ1-2; D unresolved. Trimming shortened V by 0 bases and J by 3 bases, and 11 bases separated the two germline ends. The V gene's germline CDR1 is GTSNPN and CDR2 SVGIG (reference sequence). The CDR3 is made up of 14 amino acids. As DNA, the CDR3 is TGTGCCTGGAGTGTCCTTGGGCACTACTATGGCTACACCTTC. As protein: CAWSVLGHYYGYTF.

The chain joins TRBV18 to TRBJ1-5; D is possibly TRBD1 (6 bases). Germline V gene sequence: CDR1 KGHSH, CDR2 LQKENI. The V gene lost 6 bases and the J gene lost 2 bases, with 20 bases spanning the gap. The CDR3 extends over 17 amino acids. This CDR3 reads CASSQKGGGSGNQPQHF. As DNA, the CDR3 is TGTGCCAGCTCTCAAAAGGGAGGGGGGTCGGGCAATCAGCCCCAGCATTTT.

In regard to this clone: One end of the junction varies from germline; a read error may be responsible. V gene TRBV6-6 combines with J gene TRBJ2-1, with a weak D call TRBD2 (5 bases). The CDR3 is 15 residues long. Germline CDR1 MNHNY, CDR2 SVGAGI (reference sequence). As DNA, the CDR3 is TGTGCCGGCAGCCCCACTACGACGGGATACAATGAGCAGTTCTTC. This codes for CAGSPTTTGYNEQFF.

DNA of the CDR3: TGTGCCAGCAGCCCCGGGACTAGCGGGAGAAGTAGAGGTGAGCAGTTCTTC. It yields the protein CASSPGTSGRSRGEQFF. V is TRBV13 and J is TRBJ2-1; 14 bases line up with TRBD2. V lost 5 bases to trimming and J lost 9 bases; unmatched junction nucleotides: 12. Germline V gene lookup returns CDR1 PRHDT and CDR2 FYEKMQ (reference sequence). There are 17 residues in the CDR3.

The chain uses TRBV5-1 and TRBJ2-5; D uncertain. The CDR3 spans 14 residues. V was trimmed by 4 bases and J by 4 bases, leaving 14 bases between them. Germline-derived CDR1 and CDR2 are SGHRS and YFSETQ. The CDR3 protein is CASSRDSVGETQYF. Written as DNA, the CDR3 is TGCGCCAGCAGCCGCGATTCGGTCGGAGAGACCCAGTACTTC.

V gene TRBV11-3 combines with J gene TRBJ1-5; no firm D call. CDR3 size: 14 residues. Trimming took 2 bases from V and 5 from J, leaving 10 bases between them. Germline V lookup: CDR1 SGHNT, CDR2 YENEEA. CDR3 DNA sequence: TGTGCCAGCAGCTTACTTCTTCGCGATCAGCCCCAGCATTTT. Its translation is CASSLLLRDQPQHF.

V is TRBV4-3 and J is TRBJ1-4, with 8 positions matching TRBD1. There are 17 residues in the CDR3. V gave up 6 bases and J gave up 4 bases; unmatched junction bases: 13. The germline CDR1 and CDR2 sequences are LGHNA and YSLEER. The CDR3 nucleotides are TGCGCCAGCAGTCTAGGGGAGACAGGGGAATATAATGAAAAACTGTTTTTT. This translates into CASSLGETGEYNEKLFF.

The chain has TRBV28 and TRBJ2-1; TRBD2 matches at 9 bases. This CDR3 contains 15 residues. V shed 7 bases and J 4 bases; nucleotides not matched to a gene: 8. Germline V gene data show CDR1 as MDHEN and CDR2 as SYDVKM. CDR3: CASTPSGNSYNEQFF. CDR3 DNA sequence: TGTGCCAGCACCCCTAGCGGGAATTCTTACAATGAGCAGTTCTTC.

This clone turned up a few times. The chain carries TRBV6-6 and TRBJ2-1; a possible D gene is TRBD1 (6 bases). The V end lost 2 bases, the J end lost 7 bases, and 18 bases lay between the germline ends. CDR1 is MNHNY and CDR2 is SVGAGI in the germline V gene (reference sequence). The CDR3 consists of 16 residues. The CDR3 DNA reads TGTGCCAGCAGTTACGATATTACAGGGTACGGTAATGAGCAGTTCTTC. Amino acid sequence: CASSYDITGYGNEQFF.

The chain joins TRBV27 to TRBJ2-6; D gene uncertain. Germline V gene sequence: CDR1 MNHEY, CDR2 SMNVEV (reference sequence). Trimming removed 5 bases at V and 0 bases at J, with 17 bases between. The CDR3 contains 18 residues. CDR3 loop: CASSPTRSPASGANVLTF. Here the CDR3 DNA reads TGTGCCAGCAGTCCCACACGATCCCCCGCCTCTGGGGCCAACGTCCTGACTTTC.

The chain is built from TRBV6-1 and TRBJ1-1; a possible D gene is TRBD1 (6 bases). This CDR3 has 15 residues. Per germline, CDR1 MNHNS and CDR2 SASEGT. The V end was cut by 3 bases, the J end by 1 base, with 12 bases between. The chain's CDR3 is CASSERTEPNTEAFF. The CDR3 bases are TGTGCCAGCAGTGAGCGGACAGAACCGAACACTGAAGCTTTCTTT.

The chain joins TRBV4-1 to TRBJ2-7; 8 nucleotides agree with TRBD1. The CDR3 has 16 residues. The germline V gene encodes CDR1 MGHRA and CDR2 YSYEKL. V shed 4 bases, J shed 2 bases, and the junction held 10 bases outside the gene matches. The CDR3 loop reads CASSLRGQATAYEQYF. CDR3 sequence (DNA): TGCGCCAGCAGCCTCAGGGGACAGGCTACCGCCTACGAGCAGTACTTC.

The chain employs TRBV4-3 and TRBJ2-6, with no clear D. The germline V and J ends were trimmed by 0 bases and 0 bases, with 6 bases remaining between them. There are 16 residues in the CDR3. The germline V gene has CDR1 LGHNA and CDR2 YSLEER. DNA for the CDR3: TGCGCCAGCAGCCAAGAGGGCTTCTCTGGGGCCAACGTCCTGACTTTC. Encoded protein: CASSQEGFSGANVLTF.

The chain carries TRBV7-2 and TRBJ2-1; 11 nucleotides agree with TRBD2. This CDR3 has 16 amino acids. V lost 6 bases to trimming and J lost 7 bases; unmatched junction nucleotides: 11. Per the germline V gene, CDR1 is SGHTA and CDR2 is FQGNSA. CDR3 loop: CASRSSGGPHVNEQFF. Written as DNA, the CDR3 is TGTGCCAGCAGATCTAGCGGGGGGCCCCATGTGAATGAGCAGTTCTTC.